This TCR beta chain was observed in a study of T cell repertoires in breast cancer. Study conclusions and caveats: Possibly tumor-specific: 15 to 20 TCR pairs in seven or more tumors, rare in control blood. TRBV7 predominance in shared TCRs may reflect tumor recognition or mispriming.

Trimming cost V 0 bases and J 5 bases, with 7 bases left between them. Germline V gene sequence: CDR1 MNHEY, CDR2 SVGEGT. The CDR3 spans 13 residues. Comments on this clonotype: Antigen: not known.

Paired alpha-beta TCRs of CD8+ T cells were analyzed by expanded emulsion RT-PCR. Unpaired genes were suppressed by blocking oligonucleotides during a second nested PCR. From the emulsion pairing reads, TCRdb called clonotypes with MiXCR, one entry per CDR3 protein. This table holds about 40,000 distinct CDR3 sequences, over 40% found once. Sequencing was done on a sample of CD8+ T cells. The origin of this receptor is a pool of human donors with breast cancer or a healthy control (not recorded which). The chain joins TRBV6-2 or TRBV6-3 to TRBJ1-1; a possible D gene is TRBD1 (5 bases). The CDR3 DNA follows: TGTGCCAGCAGTTACTCCCGGACAACTGAAGCTTTCTTT. Translating it yields CASSYSRTTEAFF.